The text below deals with one T cell receptor (beta chain). There is no known antigen for this receptor. Qualities for individual bases were not recorded, and no much larger clone is one base off. The entry originates in a study of cytomegalovirus exposure and HLA in healthy donors (dated by TCRdb to 2017 to 2019). For the wider study: An earlier analysis of some 550 of the donors reported more than 250 Gb of sequence data and around 120 million unique TCR beta sequences from 150 million to 200 million T cells. Roughly 300 gigabases of sequencing data and 78 million or so unique TCR sequences were included in an early release covering about 600 HLA-typed donors. Of the roughly 390 genotyped donors, around 81% fell in the genetic ancestry cluster associated with self-reported Caucasian donors. The aim of the study was to test whether cataloging public T cell receptors could identify signatures of past pathogen exposure. The study used immunosequencing to profile the T cell repertoires of some 600 subjects and linked those repertoires to cytomegalovirus serostatus. A separate validation cohort of 100 to 150 different subjects was used in addition to the 666-subject first cohort. High-throughput TCR immunosequencing, statistical association of individual TCRs with disease status, and machine learning were combined to predict cytomegalovirus infection status. A later analysis re-analyzed previously published TCR beta repertoires from roughly 690 donors and added high-resolution HLA genotyping to study TCR occurrence patterns. The later analysis used no new phenotypic data to find candidate immune exposures, relying instead on TCR beta sequences and their occurrence across donors. An earlier analysis of about 620 of the donors applied high-throughput TCR beta sequencing to assess whether each TCR beta V gene segment acted as functional or pseudogenic. Donor age, sex, ethnicity and CMV serostatus were compiled together with the repertoire data. In a later genetic analysis, genome-wide SNP genotypes for about 65% of the roughly 670 donors were used, and that subset was treated as a discovery cohort. All discovery cohort repertoires had been generated using a single sequencing platform. HLA typing covered class I and class II loci at four-digit resolution. The number of donors typed differed by locus, with roughly 620-630 for A, B, C, DRB1 and DQB1, approximately 500 for DQA1, 600 to 610 for DPA1, and 400 to 490 for DPB1. Four or five DR-DQ haplotypes were treated as single units for association and clustering because of strong linkage in the cohort. Across some 400 genotyped donors of the cohort, an average of about 200,000 unique TCR beta nucleotide sequences per donor were sequenced, and approximately 19% of those sequences were non-productive. The full study reports these points: When HLA alleles, especially DR and DQ, strongly co-occurred, attributing TCR associations to individual alleles was difficult. In this cohort, only TCR beta chains were sequenced, and detectable features were limited by the absence of alpha or paired-chain data. Because HLA typing was unavailable for some donors at each locus, only the typed subset was used in association tests. A further reported finding was that TCR beta sequences accurately predicted the HLA-A and HLA-B alleles for most subjects in the first cohort. Correlated functional status among segregating V segments might be attributable to linkage disequilibrium, but an unknown experimental factor could not be ruled out. A later analysis found that most CMV-associated TCR beta chains appeared HLA-restricted, with HLA associations seemingly driven largely by CMV exposure. In a later analysis, the rate of TCR association differed among HLA loci, with DRB1 alleles having the most associated TCRs and HLA-C alleles having the fewest. In an earlier analysis of about 600 of the donors, most TCR beta V segments appeared in productive rearrangements about 90% or about 30% of the time, broadly matching IMGT annotations. Most TCR sequences were seen in very few donors, while some public TCRs were found in many individuals. According to the authors, the approach could potentially be generalized to other disease states and immunological phenotypes. A later analysis associated 17,000 or so TCR beta sequences with specific HLA alleles at a false discovery rate of 0.05. Because counts were too low, approximately 15 rarely observed V segments, including chromosome 9 orphons, were excluded from the earlier analysis of a few hundred of the donors. The study listed 150 to 200 TCR beta chains as associated with cytomegalovirus. The sequencing pipeline was judged likely to have produced a cluster of highly shared sequence variants as a technical artifact. Cytomegalovirus status was reported to be diagnosed by the classifier with high specificity and sensitivity in both the original and validation cohorts. A later analysis reported that several top co-occurrence clusters appeared linked to parvovirus B19, influenza, CMV and Epstein-Barr virus. In a later genetic analysis, fewer N-insertions in productive TCRs were reported among donors in an Asian-associated ancestry cluster than the roughly 700-donor mean. Three of the identified cytomegalovirus-associated TCR beta chains were confirmed in vitro to be specific for cytomegalovirus antigens. A later genetic analysis associated a missense DCLRE1C variant with V-gene and J-gene trimming of TCR beta chains, and an independent cohort replicated the association. Immune exposure information for the cohort was limited to CMV serostatus. Some IMGT-functional V segments, including TRBV6-2 and TRBV6-3, could not be told apart with the 87-base-pair reads, so those segments were excluded. Presence/absence analyses assumed roughly uniform sequencing depth across donors, an assumption that may not hold. In a later analysis, HLA-associated TCR beta chains were found to be more clonally expanded and to have lower generation probabilities than equally common non-associated chains.

The cysteine opens and the phenylalanine closes a CDR3 of 13 amino acids. CDR3 DNA is the only sequence kept; it has 39 bases, read in frame from the first base. The germline V gene sets CDR1 to SGHRS and CDR2 to YFSETQ. V is reduced by 5 bases and J by 5 bases, leaving a spacing of 13 bases between them. In total, 600 or so healthy bone marrow donors made up the cohort. Cohort members were all nominally healthy when sampled, although unrecorded immune exposures were likely present. The donor tested CMV seropositive and was one of the 289 seropositive cohort members. Every donor gave a peripheral blood sample, and the peripheral blood mononuclear cells from that sample were used for TCR beta sequencing. The Qiagen DNeasy Blood Extraction Kit was used to extract genomic DNA from the blood cell samples. To prepare the library, the immunoSEQ multiplex PCR assay was applied. For the multiplex PCR, a mixture combining 60 forward primers for TCR Vbeta segments and 13 reverse primers for TCR Jbeta segments was used. The CDR3 region of rearranged TCR beta genes was amplified from genomic DNA by a multiplex PCR assay. The amplified TCR beta libraries were sequenced on the Illumina HiSeq System as 87-base-pair reads. The authors' analysis ran thus. In a later analysis, approximately 74 million unique TCR beta chains were counted across the roughly 610 repertoires, and approximately 11 million of these chains were shared by at least two donors. Raw reads were error-corrected and collapsed into unique sequences with a nearest-neighbor algorithm that merged closely related sequences to remove PCR and sequencing errors. Alignment of CDR3 sequences to IMGT reference sequences was used to assign V, D and J gene segments. For a sequence to be retained, a match of at least six nucleotides was required to both a V gene segment and a J gene segment. A rearrangement counted as productive if the CDR3 had no stop codons and remained in frame with V and J, and every other rearrangement counted as non-productive. Following IMGT convention, CDR3 was defined as the stretch from the second conserved V-encoded cysteine to the conserved J-encoded phenylalanine. Sequences without an unambiguous match to a single V gene segment were excluded from the earlier analysis of 500 to 700 of the donors. An earlier analysis of over 450 of the donors classified V segments as functional when productive rearrangements were above 56.7% and as segregating when the standard deviation between donors was above 5%. A statistical classification framework was built for diagnosing cytomegalovirus status from the catalog of TCR beta chain sequences. A later analysis assigned V and J genes by comparing TCR nucleotide sequences with IMGT/GENE-DB human TR gene sequences. In a later analysis, CDR3 sequences and most-parsimonious VDJ recombination scenarios were assigned using the TCRdist pipeline. In a later analysis, each TCR beta chain was defined by its CDR3 amino acid sequence together with its V-gene family, and reads without a unique V-gene family were excluded. To address suspected cross-contamination and a sequencing artifact, a later analysis removed around 590 highly shared, low-generation-probability nucleotide sequences. In a later analysis, a clonal expansion index for each public chain was calculated from normalized within-repertoire ranks of inferred template counts. In a later analysis, generation probabilities were computed using a VDJ recombination model fitted to out-of-frame rearrangements, and the results were checked against IGoR. Hypergeometric tests were used in a later analysis to score TCR-TCR, TCR-HLA and TCR-CMV co-occurrence, with a repertoire-size bias correction applied to the TCR pairs. To estimate false discovery rates, a later analysis permuted the HLA or CMV assignments 20 times. A later analysis grouped co-occurring TCRs with DBSCAN, adding TCRdist sequence similarity when clustering within HLA-allele-positive subsets. Repertoires with fewer than 30,000 or more than 120,000 public chains, plus five repertoires with anomalous nucleotide sharing, were excluded from co-occurrence clustering. In TCRdb, the immuneACCESS table is reduced to in-frame sequences with V and J assigned. These tables do not hold every clone; where another copy was compared, an unresolved V gene accounts for under half, and the others remain unexplained. V, J and clone size derive from that table, while D and trimming were established from the DNA sequence. The sample records more than 95,000 clones, about 79% of which are singletons. The biggest ten clones account for approximately 5% of the sample.

The sequenced sample consisted of PBMCs. The clonotype was recovered from a man in his sixties in good health and CMV-seropositive. The sequence is built from TRBV5-1 and TRBJ2-5; perhaps TRBD2 is the D gene, with 6 bases matching. The DNA is as follows: TGCGCCAGCAGGGAGGGTAACGGCGAGACCCAGTACTTC. The resulting protein is CASREGNGETQYF.